This is a list of T cell receptor beta chains from one sample in a study of OX40 agonist ivuxolimab in advanced cancers. Clones were read by immunoSEQ multiplex PCR, and TCRdb kept only the in-frame ones, dropping some. The sample yields tens of thousands of clones, around four fifths seen once. The sample consisted of CD4+ or CD8+ T cells sorted from blood, taken in a trial of the OX40 agonist ivuxolimab. Receptor source: an adult with an advanced solid tumor such as melanoma, head and neck, liver or kidney cancer. Each CDR3 is given with its conserved first and last residue. The D gene is left open where the match is weak. Size values are once, few and many counts, or a class for expanded clones, and some rows have none.

D	V	size	J	DNA	CDR3
NA	TRBV7-2	NA	TRBJ2-3	TGTGCCAGCAGCCCGTGGGGCGGGGTCGCAGATACGCAGTATTTT	CASSPWGGVADTQYF
NA	TRBV4-1	NA	TRBJ1-6	TGCGCCAGCGGTATCGGAGCAGGGGCTTTTTCACCCCTCCACTTT	CASGIGAGAFSPLHF
NA	TRBV10-3	NA	TRBJ2-7	TGTGCCATCAGTTCGGACACAACGGTGACCTACGAGCAGTACTTC	CAISSDTTVTYEQYF
TRBD1	TRBV4-2	NA	TRBJ2-7	TGTGCCAGCAGCCCAGGGACAGGGGGCTTCTACGAGCAGTACTTC	CASSPGTGGFYEQYF
NA	TRBV4-1	large	TRBJ1-6	TGCGCCAGCAGCCAAGATGCGGGGAACGCGAGGTCACCCCTCCACTTT	CASSQDAGNARSPLHF
NA	TRBV4-2	NA	TRBJ2-1	TGTGCCAGCAGCTTGGCTCGGGGGATATACAATGAGCAGTTCTTC	CASSLARGIYNEQFF
TRBD2	TRBV5-4	NA	TRBJ2-1	TGTGCCAGCAGCTTTCCCGGGACTAGCGGCTTCTCCTACAATGAGCAGTTCTTC	CASSFPGTSGFSYNEQFF
NA	TRBV7-9	once	TRBJ2-7	TGTGCCAGCAGCCGCCCCGGACAGACCTACGAGCAGTACTTC	CASSRPGQTYEQYF
TRBD1	TRBV5-6	NA	TRBJ1-1	TGTGCCAGCAGCGACATGACAGGGGACACTGAAGCTTTCTTT	CASSDMTGDTEAFF
TRBD1	TRBV7-9	once	TRBJ1-2	TGTGCCAGCACCCTTTCTCGAGGACAGGGGGCTGGAGGCTACACCTTC	CASTLSRGQGAGGYTF
NA	TRBV19	NA	TRBJ1-2	TGTGCCAGTAGCGGGGGAGCGGCTACAACCGGCTACACCTTC	CASSGGAATTGYTF
NA	TRBV7-2	NA	TRBJ1-2	TGTGCCAGCAGCTTTCAGGGATCAACTAACTATGGCTACACCTTC	CASSFQGSTNYGYTF
NA	TRBV6-5	NA	TRBJ2-2	TGTGCCAGCAGTCATGCAGGGCGGACCGGGGAGCTGTTTTTT	CASSHAGRTGELFF
NA	TRBV21-1	NA	TRBJ1-5	TGTGCCAGCAGCGAAGGACAGGGGGTTAGTCAGCCCCAGCATTTT	CASSEGQGVSQPQHF
NA	TRBV6-5	once	TRBJ2-1	TGTGCCAGCAGTTACTCGGTCGCCCGGGATGAGCAGTTCTTC	CASSYSVARDEQFF
TRBD1	TRBV18	NA	TRBJ2-7	TGTGCCAGCTCAGCTGACAGGGCCTACGAGCAGTACTTC	CASSADRAYEQYF
NA	TRBV27	NA	TRBJ1-6	TGTGCCAGCAGTTTCCCGAATTCACCCCTCCACTTT	CASSFPNSPLHF
TRBD1	TRBV7-8	few	TRBJ2-5	TGTGCCAGCAGCTCAAACAGGGGGCTCGAGACCCAGTACTTC	CASSSNRGLETQYF
NA	TRBV4-1	NA	TRBJ1-2	TGCGCCAGCAGCCACCAAGGACAAGACTATGGCTACACCTTC	CASSHQGQDYGYTF
TRBD2	TRBV7-9	NA	TRBJ2-5	TGTGCCAGCAGCTTACGGCTAGCGGGGAAGAGGACCCAGTACTTC	CASSLRLAGKRTQYF
TRBD1	TRBV6-6	NA	TRBJ1-1	TGTGCCAGCAGTTACTCTAGAGGGGGCCACACTGAAGCTTTCTTT	CASSYSRGGHTEAFF
TRBD1	TRBV5-4	once	TRBJ2-7	TGTGCCAGCAGCTCGAGGAGCGGGACAGGGGTCTACGAGCAGTACTTC	CASSSRSGTGVYEQYF
NA	TRBV7-6	NA	TRBJ2-7	TGTGCCAGCAGCTTCGAGGGGGGATCCTACGAGCAGTACTTC	CASSFEGGSYEQYF
NA	TRBV5-4	once	TRBJ2-7	TGTGCCAGCAGCCCTGAAGGGACTCACTACGAGCAGTACTTC	CASSPEGTHYEQYF
NA	TRBV5-6	NA	TRBJ1-1	TGTGCCAGCAGCTTAGGGACACTCGGTCGGGCTTTCTTT	CASSLGTLGRAFF
NA	TRBV11-2	NA	TRBJ2-3	TGTGCCAGCAGCTTAGGAGGAGATACGCAGTATTTT	CASSLGGDTQYF
NA	TRBV7-9	few	TRBJ2-7	TGTGCCAGCAGCTTAGGGTATACAGCTATTGGGTCCTACGAGCAGTACTTC	CASSLGYTAIGSYEQYF
TRBD1	TRBV11-2	NA	TRBJ2-3	TGTGCCAGCAGCTTAGTTCCCCAAGGTCAGGGGGAAGATACGCAGTATTTT	CASSLVPQGQGEDTQYF
NA	TRBV5-1	NA	TRBJ1-1	TGCGCCAGCAGCTTGGCCGGGACTCATGAACCTGAAGCTTTCTTT	CASSLAGTHEPEAFF
NA	TRBV28	NA	TRBJ2-3	TGTGCCAGCAGTTGGGGCACAGATACGCAGTATTTT	CASSWGTDTQYF
TRBD2	TRBV15	NA	TRBJ2-7	TGTGCCACGGGGAGCGGGGGACGCGACGAGCAGTACTTC	CATGSGGRDEQYF
NA	TRBV6-4	NA	TRBJ2-3	TGTGCCAGCAGTGACTCCCAGGGTGGCACAGATACGCAGTATTTT	CASSDSQGGTDTQYF
NA	TRBV19	NA	TRBJ1-1	TGTGCCAGTAGTATATCGCGAGGCCGGCGGGGGGGAGGGAACACTGAAGCTTTCTTT	CASSISRGRRGGGNTEAFF
NA	TRBV6-5	NA	TRBJ1-6	TGTGCCAGCAGTTACTCGTCCGGAAATTCACCCCTCCACTTT	CASSYSSGNSPLHF
TRBD1	TRBV4-1	NA	TRBJ2-7	TGCGCCAGCAGCCTATCAGGGGGAACCTACGAGCAGTACTTC	CASSLSGGTYEQYF
NA	TRBV5-5	NA	TRBJ2-1	TGTGCCAGCAGCCTGGACTCTTACAATGAGCAGTTCTTC	CASSLDSYNEQFF
TRBD2	TRBV7-8	NA	TRBJ2-2	TGTGCCAGCAGCTTCCGACTAGCGGGGGGCTCGAGCGGGGAGCTGTTTTTT	CASSFRLAGGSSGELFF
NA	TRBV13	NA	TRBJ2-5	TGTGCCAGCAGCTTACAAGAGACCCAGTACTTC	CASSLQETQYF
NA	TRBV13	NA	TRBJ2-7	TGTGCCAGCAGCCCCGAGGGTTCCTACGAGCAGTACTTC	CASSPEGSYEQYF
TRBD2	TRBV5-1	once	TRBJ2-1	TGCGCCAGCAGCTTTGGGCTAGCGGGGGGTAGTGGTGAGCAGTTCTTC	CASSFGLAGGSGEQFF
NA	TRBV9	NA	TRBJ2-2	TGTGCCAGCAGCGTAGCGGCAGGGTGGGGCACCGGGGAGCTGTTTTTT	CASSVAAGWGTGELFF
NA	TRBV19	NA	TRBJ2-3	TGTGCCAGTAGGCGGACTTCCCGCACAGATACGCAGTATTTT	CASRRTSRTDTQYF